Below are 20 T cell receptor beta chains sequenced from a single sample in a study of control samples from healthy donors and cancer patients. Using immunoSEQ multiplex PCR, the repertoire was profiled, and TCRdb retains in-frame clones only, with some absent. The top ten clones hold approximately 1% of a sample with over 150,000 clones, nearly 96% of them seen once. Sequences were obtained from blood. The receptors originated from a woman aged 25 to 45 in good health.

This sequence joins TRBV28 and TRBJ1-2; no clear D. The ends were cut back, 10 bases at V and 7 bases at J, with 10 bases in the middle. The CDR3 consists of 10 residues. Germline CDR1 reads MDHEN; CDR2 reads SYDVKM. As DNA, the CDR3 is TGTGCCAACCGTGGGCCTGGCTACACCTTC. Encoded protein: CANRGPGYTF.

This clone appeared once. Written as DNA, the CDR3 is TGTGCCAGCAGCTTACAGAGACAGAACTATGGCTACACCTTC. It specifies CASSLQRQNYGYTF. The chain uses TRBV7-9 and TRBJ1-2; tentative D call: TRBD1 (5 bases). The CDR3 is made up of 14 amino acids. The ends were cut back, 2 bases at V and 2 bases at J, with 9 bases in the middle. The germline CDR1 and CDR2 sequences are SEHNR and FQNEAQ (reference sequence). Supplemented by reference TRBV7-9 and TRBJ1-2, the full variable domain reads DTGVSQNPRHKITKRGQNVTFRCDPISEHNRLYWYRQTLGQGPEFLTYFQNEAQLEKSRLLSDRFSAERPKGSFSTLEIQRTEQGDSAMYLCASSLQRQNYGYTFGSGTRLTVV.

The rearrangement uses TRBV4-1 and TRBJ2-1; TRBD2 aligns across 12 bases. Per germline, CDR1 MGHRA and CDR2 YSYEKL. This CDR3 is built from 16 residues. With 0 bases clipped from V and 10 bases from J, the junction kept 7 bases outside the gene matches. The CDR3 DNA sequence: TGCGCCAGCAGCCAAGACAGGACTAGCGGGAAGCACGAGCAGTTCTTC. This codes for CASSQDRTSGKHEQFF.

The chain joins TRBV12-3 or TRBV12-4 to TRBJ2-3, with D possibly matching TRBD1 (5 bases). The length of the CDR3 is 13 residues. V lost 2 bases to trimming and J lost 11 bases, with 14 bases between them. CDR3 nucleotides: TGTGCCAGCAGTTTAACGGCAGGGTGGGTGCAGTATTTT. Residues: CASSLTAGWVQYF.

This clone was seen once. J is TRBJ2-3 and V is TRBV28; tentative D call: TRBD1 (5 bases). The V gene's germline CDR1 is MDHEN and CDR2 SYDVKM. Trimming cost V 2 bases and J 6 bases, with 12 bases left between them. The CDR3 contains 14 residues. For the CDR3, the DNA is TGTGCCAGCAGTTTAAGTGGGGCGCGGGATACGCAGTATTTT. Amino acid sequence: CASSLSGARDTQYF.

V usage is TRBV6-5 and J usage is TRBJ2-7; no clear D gene. The germline V gene encodes CDR1 MNHEY and CDR2 SVGAGI. This CDR3 spans 13 amino acids. Trimming cost V 6 bases and J 2 bases, with 11 bases left between them. The CDR3 is CASSIKYPYEQYF. CDR3 DNA: TGTGCCAGCAGCATAAAGTACCCCTACGAGCAGTACTTC.

The V gene is TRBV3-1 (or the pseudogene TRBV3-2), the J gene TRBJ2-1, with D uncertain. CDR3 size: 13 residues. The germline V and J ends were trimmed by 4 bases and 9 bases, with 13 bases remaining between them. From germline, CDR1 is LGHDT and CDR2 YNNKEL (reference sequence). The CDR3 DNA is TGTGCCAGCAGCCTAAAGGGCCTCCGTGAGCAGTTCTTC. Its translation is CASSLKGLREQFF.

The V and J genes are TRBV20-1 and TRBJ2-3; 8 nucleotides line up with TRBD2. Unmatched junction bases numbered 5, after V lost 3 bases and J lost 0 bases. There are 15 residues in the CDR3. CDR1 is DFQATT and CDR2 is SNEGSKA in the germline V gene (reference sequence). This CDR3 reads CSASALAASTDTQYF. The CDR3 DNA is TGCAGTGCTAGTGCACTAGCGGCAAGCACAGATACGCAGTATTTT.

The chain joins TRBV10-2 to TRBJ2-6; no clear D. CDR3 length: 15 residues. Trimming removed 6 bases from V and 0 bases from J, with 9 bases in between. CDR1 and CDR2 (germline): WSHSY, SAAADI. The CDR3 DNA reads TGCGCCAGCAGGGATCTCGACTCTGGGGCCAACGTCCTGACTTTC. The encoded protein is CASRDLDSGANVLTF.

This clone was detected once. This chain connects TRBV19 to TRBJ1-5; no clear D. V was shortened by 3 bases and J by 0 bases, with 6 bases between the two germline ends. Germline V gene data show CDR1 as LNHDA and CDR2 as SQIVND (reference sequence). CDR3 size: 14 residues. CDR3 sequence (DNA): TGTGCCAGTAGTATCTGGGGTAGCAATCAGCCCCAGCATTTT. Translating it yields CASSIWGSNQPQHF.

The chain combines TRBV19 with TRBJ2-4; 7 nucleotides agree with TRBD1. Germline CDR1 is LNHDA and CDR2 is SQIVND (reference sequence). The V gene end was trimmed by 4 bases and the J gene end by 1 base; junction bases not matched to a gene: 7. The CDR3 sequence is 16 residues long. CDR3: CASSTPGGVAKNIQYF. The CDR3 coding sequence is TGTGCCAGTAGTACTCCAGGGGGAGTCGCCAAAAACATTCAGTACTTC.

The rearrangement uses TRBV5-1 and TRBJ2-1; 7 bases match TRBD1. The CDR3 has 14 residues. Germline loops: CDR1 SGHRS, CDR2 YFSETQ. The V segment lost 5 bases and the J segment 5 bases; nucleotides outside the gene matches: 7. CDR3 sequence: CASRPRDSNNEQFF. The CDR3 DNA reads as TGCGCCAGCAGACCCCGGGACAGTAACAATGAGCAGTTCTTC. Full variable domain (rest looked up from reference TRBV5-1 and TRBJ2-1): KAGVTQTPRYLIKTRGQQVTLSCSPISGHRSVSWYQQTPGQGLQFLFEYFSETQRNKGNFPGRFSGRQFSNSRSEMNVSTLELGDSALYLCASRPRDSNNEQFFGPGTRLTVL.

The CDR3 is CASSFVQSYNSPLHF. In DNA form, the CDR3 reads TGTGCCAGCAGTTTCGTACAGAGCTATAATTCACCCCTCCACTTT. V gene TRBV28 combines with J gene TRBJ1-6; D not resolved. V lost 3 bases, J lost 3 bases, and 9 bases lay in between. Germline V gene lookup returns CDR1 MDHEN and CDR2 SYDVKM. This CDR3 is 15 amino acids long.

In this sample, this clone turned up once. The CDR3 loop reads CASSLELQDEQYF. DNA of the CDR3: TGTGCCAGCAGCTTAGAGTTACAGGACGAGCAGTACTTC. V gene TRBV11-3 combines with J gene TRBJ2-7, with D perhaps TRBD1 (5 bases). Germline V gene sequence: CDR1 SGHNT, CDR2 YENEEA. Deletions cut 0 bases from V and 5 bases from J, with 8 bases between. CDR3 size: 13 residues.

This clone was counted once. The V gene is TRBV30, the J gene TRBJ2-7; 9 nucleotides match TRBD1. V shed 5 bases, J shed 5 bases, and the junction held 7 bases outside the gene matches. The CDR3 is 13 residues long. The germline CDR1 and CDR2 sequences are GTSNPN and SVGIG (reference sequence). In nucleotides, the CDR3 is TGTGCCTGGGCCGAAGGACAGGGGCACGAGCAGTACTTC. The encoded protein is CAWAEGQGHEQYF.

In DNA form, the CDR3 reads TGTGCCAGCACCCACCGGGACGCAGGGCTGGATGAGCAGTTCTTC. This translates into CASTHRDAGLDEQFF. The chain uses TRBV7-9 and TRBJ2-1; TRBD1 or TRBD2 may be the D gene (5 bases each). The V and J ends lost 7 bases and 8 bases respectively, with 21 bases between them. The CDR3 contains 15 residues. Germline assignment: CDR1 SEHNR and CDR2 FQNEAQ (reference sequence). The whole variable domain, remainder taken from reference TRBV7-9 and TRBJ2-1, is DTGVSQNPRHKITKRGQNVTFRCDPISEHNRLYWYRQTLGQGPEFLTYFQNEAQLEKSRLLSDRFSAERPKGSFSTLEIQRTEQGDSAMYLCASTHRDAGLDEQFFGPGTRLTVL.

The chain combines TRBV11-2 with TRBJ2-2, with D maybe TRBD1 (6 bases). The CDR3 sequence is 14 residues long. Germline lookup yields CDR1 SGHAT and CDR2 FQNNGV. Trimming took off 6 bases at V and 5 bases at J, with 13 bases between the two ends. The CDR3 DNA sequence: TGTGCCAGCAGTGACAGGCTTTTGACCGGGGAGCTGTTTTTT. It yields the protein CASSDRLLTGELFF. Variable domain in full (rest from reference TRBV11-2 and TRBJ2-2): EAGVAQSPRYKIIEKRQSVAFWCNPISGHATLYWYQQILGQGPKLLIQFQNNGVVDDSQLPKDRFSAERLKGVDSTLKIQPAKLEDSAVYLCASSDRLLTGELFFGEGSRLTVL.

The genes are TRBV3-1 (or the pseudogene TRBV3-2) and TRBJ2-7; tentatively, D is TRBD1 (6 bases). V lost 4 bases and J 4 bases, leaving 14 bases between the germline ends. The germline V gene has CDR1 LGHDT and CDR2 YNNKEL (reference sequence). The CDR3 runs to 14 residues. The CDR3 nucleotides read TGTGCCAGCAGCCGTAAAACACAGGGTTACGAGCAGTACTTC. Its translation: CASSRKTQGYEQYF.

The chain employs TRBV4-2 and TRBJ2-7; TRBD2 might be the D (6 bases). The CDR3 spans 14 residues. Germline V gene lookup returns CDR1 LGHNA and CDR2 YNFKEQ. V lost 1 base, J lost 7 bases, and 14 bases lay in between. CDR3 in DNA: TGTGCCAGCAGCCAAGTGGAGGGAGAGGAGGAGCAGTACTTC. It is translated as CASSQVEGEEEQYF.

The rearrangement joins TRBV5-6 to TRBJ1-6; D is unresolved. V was cut by 0 bases and J by 7 bases, with 5 bases left in between. The CDR3 extends over 13 amino acids. Germline V lookup: CDR1 SGHDT, CDR2 YYEEEE. The CDR3 sequence: CASSLVGNSPLHF. In DNA form, the CDR3 reads TGTGCCAGCAGCTTGGTCGGGAATTCACCCCTCCACTTT.